This TCR beta chain was recorded in a study of blood T cell repertoires in COVID-19 (dated by TCRdb to about 2020). Some background on the complete study: Samples covering the acute and convalescent phases of COVID-19 were provided by collaborators in the United States, Italy and Spain. The repertoires were made available in a free public database intended to serve as a resource for research on the immune response to SARS-CoV-2. HLA class I and class II types, where available, came from metadata supplied by the sample provider rather than from assay-based typing. The prospective study material was composed of cDNA or gDNA derived from T cells, B-cell-depleted T cells, or PBMCs. The samples were drawn from two sources: the first 160 participants of the ongoing ImmuneRACE study, and fewer than 1,500 subjects contributed by 6 global collaborators. Deeply sampled blood TCRbeta repertoires from subjects exposed to, actively infected with, or recovered from COVID-19 were included in the dataset. A de-identified subject ID, COVID-19 status, age in years and sex were almost always included in the sample metadata.

Participants in the prospective study were enrolled through a virtual design, were aged 18 to 89 years, and lived in 24 United States geographic areas. Cohort assignment in the prospective study relied on participant-reported clinical history from a screening survey and a study questionnaire. Recovered participants in ImmuneRACE Cohort 3 were defined by two consecutive negative NP/OP PCR tests, clearance by a healthcare professional, or resolution of symptoms. Each participant in the prospective study had whole blood, serum and a nasopharyngeal or oropharyngeal swab collected by mobile phlebotomists. Participants in the prospective study had the option to provide additional blood draws and questionnaires over a roughly two-month period. Before DNA extraction, blood samples from the prospective study were shipped at room temperature or frozen. CDR1 and CDR2 (SNHLY, FYNNEI) derive from the germline V gene. The junction shows trimming of 8 bases on V and 2 bases on J, plus 7 bases between the germline ends. The CDR3, cysteine through phenylalanine, is 11 amino acids long. The kept DNA is CDR3 alone, 33 bases in frame from the first base.

Paper-wide results and their limitations: How much clinical and demographic metadata was included differed by source and by participant, and the metadata was provided uncurated.

This clone was counted once. Its binding antigen is unknown. No per-base quality is available; no much larger clone lies one base away. TCRbeta CDR3 regions were amplified from genomic DNA by means of the immunoSEQ Assay, a bias-controlled multiplex PCR. Turning to the authors' computational methods: The number of nucleated cells in each sample was estimated from the amplification of reference gene primers within the assay. Sequence reads were collapsed and filtered to measure the absolute abundance of every unique TCRbeta CDR3 rearrangement. For each sample, productive Simpson clonality was calculated by taking the square root of Simpson's diversity index across productive rearrangements. Drawn from immuneACCESS, this table holds only the in-frame rearrangements with V and J called that TCRdb kept. Clones are partly lost; checked studies trace under half to an unresolved V gene and leave the rest unexplained. V, J and clone size are taken as reported in that table, and D and trimming were inferred from the DNA itself. The sample table holds fewer than 600,000 clones, of which around 87% were seen once. 1.5% to 2% of the sample is taken by the ten largest.

The chain is made from TRBV2 and TRBJ2-7; no D gene is confidently identified. The receptor's source is a woman aged 40 to 55 who had recovered from COVID-19. Sequenced input: PBMCs or T cells enriched from blood (not recorded which). The CDR3 protein: CASAGTYEQYF. The nucleotides read TGTGCCAGCGCAGGCACCTACGAGCAGTACTTC.